The 19 T cell receptor beta chains below all came from one sample that was sequenced in a study of spatial heterogeneity in lung cancer. Using its own MiXCR run on the 5' RACE reads, TCRdb lists one record per CDR3 protein. The table records over 10,000 distinct CDR3 sequences, about 14% of them present only once. Time point given: sample taken at primary tumor resection. Whole RNA came from tumor, nontumor lung or frozen PBMC and was sequenced without being sorted. Sequences were derived from PBMCs, sampled at surgery. These receptors came from a male donor with early-stage non-small cell lung cancer.

This clonotype was found many times. The chain combines TRBV7-2 with TRBJ2-7; 10 bases align to TRBD2. Germline CDR1 is SGHTA and CDR2 is FQGNSA. There are 15 residues in the CDR3. J gave up 3 bases and V 4 bases, and 6 bases lay outside the gene matches. CDR3 nucleotide sequence: TGTGCCAGCAGCTCGGCTAGCGGGGGATTCTACGAGCAGTACTTC. Amino acid sequence: CASSSASGGFYEQYF.

The rearrangement joins TRBV6-1 to TRBJ1-1; D is unresolved. Trimming cost V 8 bases and J 4 bases, with 11 bases left between them. CDR3 length: 12 amino acids. CDR1 is MNHNS, CDR2 SASEGT, per germline. The CDR3 is CASWEEPTEAFF. As DNA, the CDR3 is TGTGCCAGCTGGGAGGAACCCACTGAAGCTTTCTTT.

The chain links TRBV28 to TRBJ2-5; 8 bases fit TRBD1. The CDR3 is 14 amino acids. The V gene's germline CDR1 is MDHEN and CDR2 SYDVKM. With 3 bases clipped from V and 10 bases from J, the junction kept 10 bases outside the gene matches. CDR3 sequence (DNA): TGTGCCAGCAGTTTGACAGGGGACCATGGCGTCCAGTACTTC. This encodes CASSLTGDHGVQYF.

The table lists this clonotype with a few counts. V usage is TRBV6-1 and J usage is TRBJ2-5; TRBD1 agrees at 8 bases. The CDR3 runs 13 residues. Trimming took 11 bases from V and 1 from J; bases not matched to a gene: 6. Germline loops: CDR1 MNHNS, CDR2 SASEGT. The CDR3 spells CAAGQVAQETQYF. CDR3 bases: TGTGCCGCGGGACAGGTTGCCCAAGAGACCCAGTACTTC.

Only a few counts were recorded for this clonotype. This rearrangement joins TRBV7-2 to TRBJ2-7, with no clear D. The germline V gene encodes CDR1 SGHTA and CDR2 FQGNSA. The V and J ends lost 1 base and 1 base respectively, with 8 bases between them. The CDR3 runs 14 residues. The CDR3 region is CASSLERLSYEQYF. DNA for the CDR3: TGTGCCAGCAGCTTAGAGCGTCTGTCCTACGAGCAGTACTTC.

The chain combines TRBV9 with TRBJ2-2; 8 positions agree with TRBD1. Germline values: CDR1 SGDLS, CDR2 YYNGEE. The CDR3 contains 15 residues. After removal of 4 bases from V and 5 bases from J, the junction contained 7 bases not matched to a gene. The CDR3 here is CASSRQGSGTGELFF. For the CDR3, the DNA is TGTGCCAGCAGCCGACAGGGGAGCGGTACCGGGGAGCTGTTTTTT.

This clonotype was found many times. V gene TRBV7-9 combines with J gene TRBJ2-7, with TRBD1 identical over 7 bases. Germline V gene data show CDR1 as SEHNR and CDR2 as FQNEAQ (reference sequence). V was pared by 10 bases and J by 3 bases, with 9 bases of the junction left unmatched. The CDR3 is 13 residues long. The CDR3 nucleotides are TGTGCCATCCCCATAGGGGGCGGCTACGAGCAGTACTTC. It yields the protein CAIPIGGGYEQYF.

This clonotype came up many times. The chain combines TRBV11-2 with TRBJ1-2; D unclear. Germline assignment: CDR1 SGHAT and CDR2 FQNNGV. V was clipped by 5 bases and J by 8 bases, with 21 bases between them. This CDR3 contains 15 residues. CDR3 DNA sequence: TGTGCCAGCAGCCCAGGTCTCGGCGTACCGGGCGGCTACACCTTC. It translates to CASSPGLGVPGGYTF.

The chain has TRBV5-1 and TRBJ2-7; 7 nucleotides match TRBD1. With 4 bases clipped from V and 6 bases from J, the junction kept 4 bases outside the gene matches. The CDR3 sequence is 12 residues long. The germline V gene encodes CDR1 SGHRS and CDR2 YFSETQ. Here the CDR3 reads CASSLTGREQYF. The DNA of the CDR3 is TGCGCCAGCAGCCTGACAGGGCGCGAGCAGTACTTC. Complete variable domain (other parts from reference TRBV5-1 and TRBJ2-7): KAGVTQTPRYLIKTRGQQVTLSCSPISGHRSVSWYQQTPGQGLQFLFEYFSETQRNKGNFPGRFSGRQFSNSRSEMNVSTLELGDSALYLCASSLTGREQYFGPGTRLTVT.

There are many counts of this clonotype. The chain couples TRBV7-8 to TRBJ1-1, with D tentatively TRBD1 (5 bases). Per the germline V gene, CDR1 is SGHVS and CDR2 is FQNEAQ. V shed 5 bases and J shed 2 bases, with 12 bases lying between them. The CDR3 spans 14 residues. CDR3 protein: CASSGVGGNTEAFF. CDR3 nucleotide sequence: TGTGCCAGCAGCGGGGTTGGGGGTAACACTGAAGCTTTCTTT. The variable domain in full, with the rest retrieved from reference TRBV7-8 and TRBJ1-1, is GAGVSQSPRYKVAKRGQDVALRCDPISGHVSLFWYQQALGQGPEFLTYFQNEAQLDKSGLPSDRFFAERPEGSVSTLKIQRTQQEDSAVYLCASSGVGGNTEAFFGQGTRLTVV.

The chain joins TRBV4-1 to TRBJ1-1; 9 bases fit TRBD1. Trimming at V came to 4 bases and at J to 0 bases, leaving 6 bases not matched to a gene. The CDR3 sequence is 16 residues long. Germline CDR1 is MGHRA and CDR2 is YSYEKL. CDR3 nucleotide sequence: TGCGCCAGCAGCCCCCGGGACAGGGCCATGAACACTGAAGCTTTCTTT. It is translated as CASSPRDRAMNTEAFF.

The CDR3 DNA reads as TGTGCCAGCAGTCCCATCGAGAGTTGGGAAGTCAAAAACATTCAGTACTTC. Its translation is CASSPIESWEVKNIQYF. This chain uses TRBV6-2 or TRBV6-3 with TRBJ2-4, with D unclear. The CDR3 sequence is 17 residues long. In germline, CDR1 is MNHEY, CDR2 SVGEGT. Trimming took 5 bases from V and 3 from J, leaving 20 bases between them.

This clonotype was counted at least ten times. The chain is built from TRBV3-1 and TRBJ2-3, with D unresolved. CDR3 length equals 16 residues. Trimming shortened V by 5 bases and J by 1 base, and 16 bases separated the two germline ends. Germline V lookup: CDR1 LGHDT, CDR2 YNNKEL (reference sequence). CDR3 sequence: CASSFRASLRTDTQYF. The CDR3 DNA reads as TGTGCCAGCAGCTTCCGGGCCTCTCTTCGCACAGATACGCAGTATTTT.

The chain carries TRBV2 and TRBJ2-1, with D possibly TRBD2 on 6 matching bases. Between the trimmed V and J ends, which lost 8 bases and 1 base, there was a span of 18 bases. From germline, CDR1 is SNHLY and CDR2 FYNNEI. The CDR3 extends over 16 amino acids. CDR3 region: CASLSSRGVSYNEQFF. The CDR3 bases are TGTGCCAGCCTATCCTCGCGGGGCGTATCCTACAATGAGCAGTTCTTC.

The chain carries TRBV7-9 and TRBJ2-1; D gene ambiguous. Germline V gene sequence: CDR1 SEHNR, CDR2 FQNEAQ (reference sequence). The CDR3 is made up of 11 amino acids. The V end was cut by 5 bases, the J end by 10 bases, with 9 bases between. CDR3: CASSLDEEQFF. CDR3 sequence (DNA): TGTGCCAGCAGCCTAGATGAAGAGCAGTTCTTC.

V is TRBV25-1 and J is TRBJ1-6, with D perhaps TRBD1 (6 bases). CDR1 is MGHDK, CDR2 SYGVNS, per germline. The CDR3 length is 14 residues. Deletions cut 6 bases from V and 7 bases from J, with 13 bases between. Here the CDR3 DNA reads TGTGCCAGCAGCCAAGGACAGTTAAATTCACCCCTCCACTTT. Its translation: CASSQGQLNSPLHF. The whole variable domain, remainder taken from reference TRBV25-1 and TRBJ1-6, is EADIYQTPRYLVIGTGKKITLECSQTMGHDKMYWYQQDPGMELHLIHYSYGVNSTEKGDLSSESTVSRIRTEHFPLTLESARPSHTSQYLCASSQGQLNSPLHFGNGTRLTVT.

This clonotype occurred a few times. The chain is built from TRBV15 and TRBJ2-7; D ambiguous. The CDR3 length is 13 residues. V lost 0 bases, J lost 3 bases, and 6 bases lay in between. Germline CDR1 is LNHNV and CDR2 is YYDKDF (reference sequence). DNA for the CDR3: TGTGCCACCAGCAGAGATAAAGTCTACGAGCAGTACTTC. Translating gives CATSRDKVYEQYF.

This clonotype was seen only a few times. The chain carries TRBV6-6 and TRBJ2-5, with D possibly being TRBD1 or TRBD2 (5 bases each). The V and J ends lost 6 bases and 4 bases respectively, with 12 bases between them. The germline V gene has CDR1 MNHNY and CDR2 SVGAGI (reference sequence). The CDR3 has 13 amino acids. In nucleotides, the CDR3 is TGTGCCAGCAGCCATCGGGACCGAGAGACCCAGTACTTC. It encodes CASSHRDRETQYF.

This clonotype was observed a few times. The J gene is TRBJ2-5, the V gene TRBV29-1; a possible D gene is TRBD1 (5 bases). Germline values: CDR1 SQVTM, CDR2 ANQGSEA. The CDR3 has 13 amino acids. V shed 7 bases and J shed 2 bases, with 14 bases lying between them. The DNA of the CDR3 is TGCAGCGCGGGCAGGGATCCGCAAGAGACCCAGTACTTC. As protein: CSAGRDPQETQYF. Full variable domain (rest looked up from reference TRBV29-1 and TRBJ2-5): SAVISQKPSRDICQRGTSLTIQCQVDSQVTMMFWYRQQPGQSLTLIATANQGSEATYESGFVIDKFPISRPNLTFSTLTVSNMSPEDSSIYLCSAGRDPQETQYFGPGTRLLVL.